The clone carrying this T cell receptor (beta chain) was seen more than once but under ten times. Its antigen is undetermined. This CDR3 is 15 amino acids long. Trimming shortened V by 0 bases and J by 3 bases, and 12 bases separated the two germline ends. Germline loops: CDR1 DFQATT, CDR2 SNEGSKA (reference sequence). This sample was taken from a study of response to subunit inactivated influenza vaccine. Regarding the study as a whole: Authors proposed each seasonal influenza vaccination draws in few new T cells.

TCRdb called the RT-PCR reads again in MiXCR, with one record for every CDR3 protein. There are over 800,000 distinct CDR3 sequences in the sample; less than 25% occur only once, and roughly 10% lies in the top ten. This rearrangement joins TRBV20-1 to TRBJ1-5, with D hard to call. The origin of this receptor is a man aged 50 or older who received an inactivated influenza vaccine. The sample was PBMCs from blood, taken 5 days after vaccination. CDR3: CSARDGKPSNQPQHF. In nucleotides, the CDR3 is TGCAGTGCTAGAGATGGAAAGCCATCCAATCAGCCCCAGCATTTT.